This T cell receptor (beta chain) came from a study of cytomegalovirus exposure and HLA in healthy donors. Whole-study results and caveats: An analysis done earlier found most TCR beta V segments productive about 87% or about 30% of the time. The authors excluded some V segments, including TRBV6-2 and TRBV6-3, as indistinguishable. Based on reports, TCR beta sequences accurately predicted HLA-A and HLA-B alleles for most subjects.

It was with 60 Vbeta and 13 Jbeta primers that the PCR ran. Measured with immunoSEQ multiplex PCR; TCRdb has only the in-frame clones, and not every one. This listing includes under 130,000 clones. The donors, nominally healthy at sampling, likely had unrecorded immune exposures. To note about this clone: Antigen specificity is unknown.

The CDR3 spans 15 residues. Trimming took 0 bases from V and 0 from J, leaving 10 bases between them. The V gene's germline CDR1 is SQVTM and CDR2 ANQGSEA. The source is a man aged 35-49 years in good health and CMV-seronegative. V is TRBV29-1 and J is TRBJ2-3; D uncertain. Sequencing used PBMCs. CDR3 in amino acids: CSVEDVVQSTDTQYF. The CDR3 region has the DNA TGCAGCGTTGAAGATGTGGTACAGAGCACAGATACGCAGTATTTT.